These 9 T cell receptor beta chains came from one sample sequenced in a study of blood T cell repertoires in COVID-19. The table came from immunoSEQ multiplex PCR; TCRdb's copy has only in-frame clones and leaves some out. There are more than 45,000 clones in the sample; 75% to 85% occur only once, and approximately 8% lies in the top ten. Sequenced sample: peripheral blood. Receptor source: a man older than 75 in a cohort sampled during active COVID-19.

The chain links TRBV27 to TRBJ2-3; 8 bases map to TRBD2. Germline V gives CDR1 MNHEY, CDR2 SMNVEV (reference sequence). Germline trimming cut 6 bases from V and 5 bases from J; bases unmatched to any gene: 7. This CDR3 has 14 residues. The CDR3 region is CASRGRGGLDTQYF. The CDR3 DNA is TGTGCCAGCAGGGGCCGGGGGGGTCTAGATACGCAGTATTTT.

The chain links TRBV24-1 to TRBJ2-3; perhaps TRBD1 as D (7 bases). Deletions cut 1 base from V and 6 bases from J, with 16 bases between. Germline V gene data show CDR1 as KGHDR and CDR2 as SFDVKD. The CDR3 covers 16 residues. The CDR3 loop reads CATSDFETGTQDTQYF. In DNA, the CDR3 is TGTGCCACCAGTGATTTCGAGACAGGGACTCAGGATACGCAGTATTTT.

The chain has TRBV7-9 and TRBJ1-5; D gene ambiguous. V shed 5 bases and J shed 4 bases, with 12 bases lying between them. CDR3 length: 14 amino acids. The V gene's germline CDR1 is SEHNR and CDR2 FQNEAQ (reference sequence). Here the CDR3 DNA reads TGTGCCAGCAGCCCCGGCGGCAGAAATCAGCCCCAGCATTTT. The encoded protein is CASSPGGRNQPQHF.

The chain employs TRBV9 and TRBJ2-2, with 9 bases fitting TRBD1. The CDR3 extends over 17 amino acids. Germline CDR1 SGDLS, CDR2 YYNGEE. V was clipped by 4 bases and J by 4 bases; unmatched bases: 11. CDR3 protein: CASSKRGDRASTGELFF. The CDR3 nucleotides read TGTGCCAGCAGCAAGAGAGGGGACAGGGCCTCCACCGGGGAGCTGTTTTTT.

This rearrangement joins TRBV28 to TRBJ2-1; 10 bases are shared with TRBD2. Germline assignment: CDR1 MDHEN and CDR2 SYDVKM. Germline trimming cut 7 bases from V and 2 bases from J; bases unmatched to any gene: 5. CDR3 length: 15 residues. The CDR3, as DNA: TGTGCCAGCACCCCCCTAGCGGGAGCCTACAATGAGCAGTTCTTC. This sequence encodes CASTPLAGAYNEQFF.

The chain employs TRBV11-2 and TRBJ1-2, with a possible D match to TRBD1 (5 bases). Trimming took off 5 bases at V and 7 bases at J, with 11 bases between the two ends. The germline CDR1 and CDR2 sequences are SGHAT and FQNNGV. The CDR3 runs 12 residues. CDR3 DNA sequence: TGTGCCAGCAGCCCGGGACTCTTTGGCTACACCTTC. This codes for CASSPGLFGYTF. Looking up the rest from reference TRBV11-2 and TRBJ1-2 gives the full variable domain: EAGVAQSPRYKIIEKRQSVAFWCNPISGHATLYWYQQILGQGPKLLIQFQNNGVVDDSQLPKDRFSAERLKGVDSTLKIQPAKLEDSAVYLCASSPGLFGYTFGSGTRLTVV.

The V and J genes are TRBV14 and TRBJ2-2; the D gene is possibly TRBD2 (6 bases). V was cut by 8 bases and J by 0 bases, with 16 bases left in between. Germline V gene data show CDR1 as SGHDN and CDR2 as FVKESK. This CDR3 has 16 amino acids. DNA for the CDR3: TGTGCCAGCGGACCGAGGCGGGACGCGAACACCGGGGAGCTGTTTTTT. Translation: CASGPRRDANTGELFF.

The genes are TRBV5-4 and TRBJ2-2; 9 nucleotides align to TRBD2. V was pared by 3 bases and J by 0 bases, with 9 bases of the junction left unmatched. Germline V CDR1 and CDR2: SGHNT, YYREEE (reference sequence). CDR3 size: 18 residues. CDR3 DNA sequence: TGTGCCAGCAGCTCTACTTCGGCGGGGGGGCCGAACACCGGGGAGCTGTTTTTT. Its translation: CASSSTSAGGPNTGELFF.

The DNA for the CDR3 is TGTGCCAGCAGTCCCGGGACAGGGGGAATAGATGGCTACACCTTC. It translates to CASSPGTGGIDGYTF. The rearrangement joins TRBV28 to TRBJ1-2; TRBD1 matches 11 bases. Germline CDR1 and CDR2: MDHEN and SYDVKM. After removal of 5 bases from V and 6 bases from J, the junction contained 8 bases not matched to a gene. The CDR3 consists of 15 residues.